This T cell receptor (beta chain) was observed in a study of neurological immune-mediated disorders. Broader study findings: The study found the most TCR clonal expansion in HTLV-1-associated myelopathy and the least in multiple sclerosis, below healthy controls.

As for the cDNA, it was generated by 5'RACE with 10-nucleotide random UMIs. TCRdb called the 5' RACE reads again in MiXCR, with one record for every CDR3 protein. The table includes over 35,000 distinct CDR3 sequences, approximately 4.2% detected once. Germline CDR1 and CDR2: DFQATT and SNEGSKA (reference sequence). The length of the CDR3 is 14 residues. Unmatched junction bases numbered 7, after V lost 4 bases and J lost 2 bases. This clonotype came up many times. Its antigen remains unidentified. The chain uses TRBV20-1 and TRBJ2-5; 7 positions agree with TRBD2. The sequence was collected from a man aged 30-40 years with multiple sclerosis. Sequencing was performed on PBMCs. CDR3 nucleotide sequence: TGCAGTGCTATTCCGGGAGGCGGGCAAGAGACCCAGTACTTC. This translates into CSAIPGGGQETQYF.